This TCR beta chain emerged from a study of cytomegalovirus exposure and HLA in healthy donors. With 60 Vbeta and 13 Jbeta primers, the PCR was carried out. Libraries were prepared by immunoSEQ multiplex PCR; TCRdb keeps only in-frame clonotypes and omits some of them. Here the sample spans approximately 81,000 clones, 70% to 80% being singletons. Germline loops: CDR1 LNHDA, CDR2 SQIVND (reference sequence). Trimming took 6 bases from V and 4 from J; bases not matched to a gene: 5. The CDR3 runs to 15 residues. Note on this clone: Its antigen is not identified.

Overall study results and limits: Compared with the roughly 700-donor mean, an Asian-associated ancestry cluster reportedly had fewer N-insertions, according to a later analysis.

Material for sequencing was PBMCs. This receptor was obtained from a man aged 45-60 years in good health and CMV-seropositive. The rearrangement uses TRBV19 and TRBJ2-3; 12 bases map to TRBD2. The CDR3 DNA follows: TGTGCCAGTAGCTTACTAGCGGGAGGTCCAGATACGCAGTATTTT. Residues: CASSLLAGGPDTQYF.